This T cell receptor (beta chain) is from a study of T-cell reconstitution after alpha-beta-depleted transplantation in children. TCRbeta library preparation incorporated unique molecular identifiers. TCRdb reanalysed the PCR reads using MiXCR and keeps one entry per CDR3 protein. The sample has just under 350,000 distinct CDR3 sequences, roughly 16% seen once. The germline V gene has CDR1 SQVTM and CDR2 ANQGSEA. The ends were cut back, 0 bases at V and 1 base at J, with 12 bases in the middle. The CDR3 runs 15 residues. The chain joins TRBV29-1 to TRBJ2-5; no clear D. This clonotype originated in a male patient aged 2 to 10 who had a stem cell transplant for acute lymphoblastic leukemia, so the T cells may come from the graft donor. The specimen comprised PBMCs, mostly from graft donor cells, sampled 360 days after TCRalphabeta/CD19-depleted stem cell transplant. The CDR3 sequence: CSVEDWAGTQETQYF. DNA of the CDR3: TGCAGCGTTGAAGACTGGGCAGGCACCCAAGAGACCCAGTACTTC.